This T cell receptor beta chain was documented in a study of cytomegalovirus exposure and HLA in healthy donors. Study-level information: The approximately 120 validation repertoires were reported in a later analysis to have been generated on the same platform as the approximately 700 first-cohort repertoires.

TCRdb keeps only in-frame clones here, not all; method: immunoSEQ multiplex PCR. The sample shows roughly 100,000 clones, over 85% of them seen only once. Trimming stripped 2 bases from V and 4 bases from J, with 14 bases between. This CDR3 comprises 15 residues. Looked up from germline, CDR1 is MRHNA and CDR2 is SNTAGT. Study-level results: Specific recognition of CMV antigens was confirmed in vitro for three chains (all CMV-associated). Reportedly, cytomegalovirus status was diagnosed with high sensitivity and specificity. The authors listed 150 to 200 TCR beta chains as cytomegalovirus-associated.

Comment on this clone: What it binds is unknown.

The chain couples TRBV6-4 to TRBJ1-2, with D possibly matching TRBD1 (5 bases). Sequencing input: PBMCs. The sequence came from a young woman in good health and CMV-seronegative. The CDR3 nucleotides read TGTGCCAGCAGTGACGGGGCCCTCTCCCCCTATGGCTACACCTTC. This encodes CASSDGALSPYGYTF.